The next 5 T cell receptor beta chains were all read from a single sample in a study of blood T cell repertoires in COVID-19. Method: immunoSEQ multiplex PCR; TCRdb's copy keeps in-frame clones and lacks some. The repertoire holds about 360,000 clones, with around nine tenths as singletons. Sample: peripheral blood. All receptors come from a woman in her sixties with COVID-19, enrolled during active disease.

The V gene is TRBV19, the J gene TRBJ1-1, with 9 bases aligning to TRBD1. Per the germline V gene, CDR1 is LNHDA and CDR2 is SQIVND (reference sequence). The CDR3 extends over 16 amino acids. After removal of 4 bases from V and 4 bases from J, the junction contained 10 bases not matched to a gene. CDR3 residues: CASSTGQGRGPTEAFF. The CDR3 DNA sequence: TGTGCCAGTAGTACGGGACAGGGTAGGGGCCCCACTGAAGCTTTCTTT.

The J gene is TRBJ1-2, the V gene TRBV19; D may be TRBD1 (5 bases). V gave up 9 bases and J gave up 4 bases, with 18 bases separating them. CDR1 and CDR2 (germline): LNHDA, SQIVND (reference sequence). This CDR3 is built from 14 residues. The CDR3 DNA sequence: TGTGCCAGCCAAACACGGGGGATCTTCTATGGCTACACCTTC. This gives the protein CASQTRGIFYGYTF.

V and J are TRBV12-3 or TRBV12-4 and TRBJ1-2; the D is unclear. V dropped 6 bases and J dropped 6 bases, with 14 bases sitting between them. The CDR3 is 13 residues long. The CDR3 reads CASRPVGGNGYTF. In nucleotides, the CDR3 is TGTGCCAGCAGACCAGTGGGAGGGAATGGCTACACCTTC.

This chain links TRBV18 with TRBJ2-5; no definite D call. Germline values: CDR1 KGHSH, CDR2 LQKENI. With 3 bases removed from V and 6 bases from J, the gap between germline ends came to 8 bases. The CDR3 runs to 12 residues. The CDR3 nucleotides read TGTGCCAGCTCACCCCTGGAGAAGACCCAGTACTTC. Its protein is CASSPLEKTQYF.

This sequence joins TRBV3-1 (or the pseudogene TRBV3-2) and TRBJ1-6; D call uncertain. The germline V gene has CDR1 LGHDT and CDR2 YNNKEL (reference sequence). V dropped 2 bases and J dropped 6 bases, with 8 bases sitting between them. The CDR3 sequence is 14 residues long. Here the CDR3 DNA reads TGTGCCAGCAGCCAATTAACAGCTAATTCACCCCTCCACTTT. Its protein is CASSQLTANSPLHF.